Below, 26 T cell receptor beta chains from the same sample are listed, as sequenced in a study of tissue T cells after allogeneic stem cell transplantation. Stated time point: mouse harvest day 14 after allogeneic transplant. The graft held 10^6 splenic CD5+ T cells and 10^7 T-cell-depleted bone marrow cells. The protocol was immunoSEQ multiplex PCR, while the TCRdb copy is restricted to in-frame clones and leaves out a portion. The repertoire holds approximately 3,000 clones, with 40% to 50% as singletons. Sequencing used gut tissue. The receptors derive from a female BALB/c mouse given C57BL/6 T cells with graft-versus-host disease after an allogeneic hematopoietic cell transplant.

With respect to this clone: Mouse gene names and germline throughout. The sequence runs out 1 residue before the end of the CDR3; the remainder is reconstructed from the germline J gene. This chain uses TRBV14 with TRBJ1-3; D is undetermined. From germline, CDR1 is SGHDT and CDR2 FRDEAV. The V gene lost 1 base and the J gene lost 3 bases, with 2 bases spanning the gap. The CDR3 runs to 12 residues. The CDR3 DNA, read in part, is TGTGCCAGCAGTTTCAGTGGAAATACGCTCTAT. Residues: CASSFSGNTLY. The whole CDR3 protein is CASSFSGNTLYF. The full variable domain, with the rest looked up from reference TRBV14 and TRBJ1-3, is EAGVTQSPRYAVLQEGQAVSFWCDPISGHDTLYWYQQPRDQGPQLLVYFRDEAVIDNSQLPSDRFSAVRPKGTNSTLKIQSAKQGDTATYLCASSFSGNTLYFGEGSRLIVV.

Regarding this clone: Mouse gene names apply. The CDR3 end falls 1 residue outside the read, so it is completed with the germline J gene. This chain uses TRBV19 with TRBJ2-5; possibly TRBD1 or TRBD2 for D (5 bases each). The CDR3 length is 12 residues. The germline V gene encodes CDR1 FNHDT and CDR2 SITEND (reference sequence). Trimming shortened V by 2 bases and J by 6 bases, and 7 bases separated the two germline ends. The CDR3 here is CASSMRGDTQYF. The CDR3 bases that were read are TGTGCCAGCAGTATGCGGGGGGACACCCAGTAC. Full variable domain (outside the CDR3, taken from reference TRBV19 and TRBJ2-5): GGIITQTPKFLIGQEGQKLTLKCQQNFNHDTMYWYRQDSGKGLRLIYYSITENDLQKGDLSEGYDASREKKSSFSLTVTSAQKNEMAVFLCASSMRGDTQYFGPGTRLLVL.

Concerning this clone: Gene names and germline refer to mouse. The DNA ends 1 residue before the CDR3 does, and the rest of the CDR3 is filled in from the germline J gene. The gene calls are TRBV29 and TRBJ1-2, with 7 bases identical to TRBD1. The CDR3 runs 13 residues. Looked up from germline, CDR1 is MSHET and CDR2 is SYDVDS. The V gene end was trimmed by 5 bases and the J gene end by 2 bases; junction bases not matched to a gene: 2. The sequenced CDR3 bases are TGTGCTAGCAGTCCGGGACAGAACTCCGACTACACC. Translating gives CASSPGQNSDYT. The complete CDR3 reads CASSPGQNSDYTF.

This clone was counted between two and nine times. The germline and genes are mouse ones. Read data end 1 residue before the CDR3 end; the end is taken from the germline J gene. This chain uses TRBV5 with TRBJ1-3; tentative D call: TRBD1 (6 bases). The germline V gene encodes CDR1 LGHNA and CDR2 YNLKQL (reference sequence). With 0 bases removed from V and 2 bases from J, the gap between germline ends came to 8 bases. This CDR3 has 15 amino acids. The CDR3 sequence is CASSQDGTTGNTLYF. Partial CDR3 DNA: TGTGCCAGCAGCCAAGACGGGACAACTGGAAATACGCTCTAT.

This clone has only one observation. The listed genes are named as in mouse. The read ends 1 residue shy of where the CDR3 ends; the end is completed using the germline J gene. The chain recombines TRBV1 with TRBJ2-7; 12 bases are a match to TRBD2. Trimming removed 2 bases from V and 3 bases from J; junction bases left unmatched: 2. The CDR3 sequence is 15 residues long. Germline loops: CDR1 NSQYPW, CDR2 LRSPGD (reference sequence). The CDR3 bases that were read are TGCACCTGCAGTGCAAGGGACTGGGGGGTCTATGAACAGTAC. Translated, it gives CTCSARDWGVYEQY. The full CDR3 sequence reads CTCSARDWGVYEQYF. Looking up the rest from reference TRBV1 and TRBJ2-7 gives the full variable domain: VTLLEQNPRWRLVPRGQAVNLRCILKNSQYPWMSWYQQDLQKQLQWLFTLRSPGDKEVKSLPGADYLATRVTDTELRLQVANMSQGRTLYCTCSARDWGVYEQYFGPGTRLTVL.

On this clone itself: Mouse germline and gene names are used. The DNA read from the CDR3 is TGTGCCTGGAGTCCCTTACTGGACCAAGACACCCAGTAC. Amino acids: CAWSPLLDQDTQY. The full-length CDR3 reads as CAWSPLLDQDTQYF. The rearrangement joins TRBV31 to TRBJ2-5; D perhaps matches TRBD2 (5 bases). The read stops 1 residue short of the end of the CDR3; the missing end is completed from the germline J gene. Germline assignment: CDR1 GKSSPN and CDR2 SITVG. This CDR3 has 14 residues. Trimming took off 1 base at V and 1 base at J, with 9 bases between the two ends. The complete variable domain, with remaining parts taken from reference TRBV31 and TRBJ2-5, reads AQTIHQWPVAEIKAVGSPLSLGCTIKGKSSPNLYWYWQATGGTLQQLFYSITVGQVESVVQLNLSASRPKDDQFILSTEKLLLSHSGFYLCAWSPLLDQDTQYFGPGTRLLVL.

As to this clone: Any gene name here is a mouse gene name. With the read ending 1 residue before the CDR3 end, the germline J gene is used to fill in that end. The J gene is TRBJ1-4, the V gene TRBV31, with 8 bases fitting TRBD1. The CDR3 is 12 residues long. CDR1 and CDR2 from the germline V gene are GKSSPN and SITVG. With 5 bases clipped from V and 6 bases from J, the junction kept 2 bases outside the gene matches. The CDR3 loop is CAWGQGDERLFF. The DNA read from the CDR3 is TGTGCCTGGGGACAGGGCGACGAAAGATTATTT.

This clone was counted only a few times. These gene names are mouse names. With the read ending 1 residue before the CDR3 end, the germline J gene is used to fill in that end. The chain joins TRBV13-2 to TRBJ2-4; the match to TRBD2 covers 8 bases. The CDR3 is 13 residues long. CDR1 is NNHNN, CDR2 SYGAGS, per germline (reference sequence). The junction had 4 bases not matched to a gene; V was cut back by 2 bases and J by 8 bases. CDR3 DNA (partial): TGTGCCAGCGGTGACTGGGGGGAGCTCACCTTGTAC. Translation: CASGDWGELTLY. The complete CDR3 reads CASGDWGELTLYF.

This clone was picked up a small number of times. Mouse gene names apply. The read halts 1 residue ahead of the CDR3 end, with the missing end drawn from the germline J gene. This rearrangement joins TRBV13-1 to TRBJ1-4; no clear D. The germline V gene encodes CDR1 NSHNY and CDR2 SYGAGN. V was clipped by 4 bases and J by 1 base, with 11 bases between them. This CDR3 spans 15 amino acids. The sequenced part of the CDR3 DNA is TGTGCCAGCAGTCATCAAGAAACTTCCAACGAAAGATTATTT. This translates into CASSHQETSNERLF. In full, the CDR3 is CASSHQETSNERLFF.

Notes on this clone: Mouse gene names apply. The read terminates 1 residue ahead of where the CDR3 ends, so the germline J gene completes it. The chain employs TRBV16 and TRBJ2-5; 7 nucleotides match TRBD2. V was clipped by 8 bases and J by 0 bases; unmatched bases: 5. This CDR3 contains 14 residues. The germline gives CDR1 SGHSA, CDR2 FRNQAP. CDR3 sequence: CASGAGGNQDTQYF. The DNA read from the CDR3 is TGTGCAAGCGGGGCTGGGGGTAACCAAGACACCCAGTAC.

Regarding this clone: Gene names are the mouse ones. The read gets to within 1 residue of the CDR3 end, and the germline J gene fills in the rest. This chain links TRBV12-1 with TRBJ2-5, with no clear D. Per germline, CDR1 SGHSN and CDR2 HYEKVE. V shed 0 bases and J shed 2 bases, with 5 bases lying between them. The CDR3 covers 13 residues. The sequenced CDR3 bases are TGTGCCAGCTCTCTCGGGGTCCAAGACACCCAGTAC. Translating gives CASSLGVQDTQY. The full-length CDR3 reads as CASSLGVQDTQYF.

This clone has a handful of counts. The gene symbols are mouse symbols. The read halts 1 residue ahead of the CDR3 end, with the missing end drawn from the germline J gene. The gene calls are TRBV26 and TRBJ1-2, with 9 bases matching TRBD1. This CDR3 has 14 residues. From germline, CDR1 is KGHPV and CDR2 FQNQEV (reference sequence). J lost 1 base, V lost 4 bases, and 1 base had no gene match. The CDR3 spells CASSRQGVNSDYTF. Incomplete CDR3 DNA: TGTGCCAGCAGTCGACAGGGGGTAAACTCCGACTACACC.

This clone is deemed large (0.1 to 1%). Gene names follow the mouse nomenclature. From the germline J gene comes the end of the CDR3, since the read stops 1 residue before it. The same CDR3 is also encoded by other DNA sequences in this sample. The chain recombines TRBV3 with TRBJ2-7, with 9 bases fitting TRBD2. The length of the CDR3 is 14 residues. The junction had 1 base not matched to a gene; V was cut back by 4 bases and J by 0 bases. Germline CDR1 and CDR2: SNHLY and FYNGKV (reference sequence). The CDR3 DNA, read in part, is TGTGCCAGCAGCTCGACTGGGGGCTCCTATGAACAGTAC. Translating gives CASSSTGGSYEQY. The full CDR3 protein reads CASSSTGGSYEQYF. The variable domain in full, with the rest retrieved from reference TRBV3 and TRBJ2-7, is GPKVLQIPSHQIIDMGQMVTLNCDPVSNHLYFYWYKQILGQQMEFLVNFYNGKVMEKSKLFKDQFSVERPDGSYFTLKIQPTALEDSAVYFCASSSTGGSYEQYFGPGTRLTVL.

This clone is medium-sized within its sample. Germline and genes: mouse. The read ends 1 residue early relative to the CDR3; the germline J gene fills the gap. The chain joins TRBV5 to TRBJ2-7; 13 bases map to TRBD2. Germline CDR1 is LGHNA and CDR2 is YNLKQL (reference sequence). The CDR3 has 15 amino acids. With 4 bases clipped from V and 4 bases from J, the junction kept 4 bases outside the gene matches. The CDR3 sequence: CASSPGLGGVYEQYF. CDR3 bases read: TGTGCCAGCAGCCCGGGACTGGGGGGGGTGTATGAACAGTAC.

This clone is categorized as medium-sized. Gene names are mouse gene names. The CDR3 protein is CASSLFPGRPNERLFF. The part of the CDR3 DNA that was read is TGTGCCAGCAGTCTGTTTCCGGGGAGGCCCAACGAAAGATTATTT. The V gene is TRBV26, the J gene TRBJ1-4; D not resolved. Sequencing ends 1 residue short of the CDR3 end; the germline J gene provides the rest. CDR1 and CDR2 from the germline V gene are KGHPV and FQNQEV (reference sequence). CDR3 length: 16 amino acids. V lost 1 base and J lost 3, with 12 bases in between.

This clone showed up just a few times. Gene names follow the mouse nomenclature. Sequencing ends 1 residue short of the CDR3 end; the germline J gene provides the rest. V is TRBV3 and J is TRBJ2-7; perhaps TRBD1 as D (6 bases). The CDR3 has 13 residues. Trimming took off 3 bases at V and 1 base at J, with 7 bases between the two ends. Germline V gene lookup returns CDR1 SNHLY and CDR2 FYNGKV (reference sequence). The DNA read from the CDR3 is TGTGCCAGCAGCTTGGACAGATCCTATGAACAGTAC. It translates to CASSLDRSYEQY. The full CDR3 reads CASSLDRSYEQYF.

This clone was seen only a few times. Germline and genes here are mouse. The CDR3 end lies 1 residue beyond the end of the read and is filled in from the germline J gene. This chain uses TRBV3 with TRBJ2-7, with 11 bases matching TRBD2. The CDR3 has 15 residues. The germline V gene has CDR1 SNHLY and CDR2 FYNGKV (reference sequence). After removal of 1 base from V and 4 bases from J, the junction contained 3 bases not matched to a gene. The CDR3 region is CASSLVGTGGYEQYF. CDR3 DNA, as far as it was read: TGTGCCAGCAGCTTAGTAGGGACTGGGGGTTATGAACAGTAC. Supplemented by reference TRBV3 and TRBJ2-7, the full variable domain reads GPKVLQIPSHQIIDMGQMVTLNCDPVSNHLYFYWYKQILGQQMEFLVNFYNGKVMEKSKLFKDQFSVERPDGSYFTLKIQPTALEDSAVYFCASSLVGTGGYEQYFGPGTRLTVL.

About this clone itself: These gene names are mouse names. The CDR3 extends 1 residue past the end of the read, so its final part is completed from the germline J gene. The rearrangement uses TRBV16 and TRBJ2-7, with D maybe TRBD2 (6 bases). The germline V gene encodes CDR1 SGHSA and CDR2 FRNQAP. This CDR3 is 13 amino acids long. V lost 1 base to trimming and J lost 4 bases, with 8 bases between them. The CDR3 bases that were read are TGTGCAAGCAGCTTAGGCGGGGGGTATGAACAGTAC. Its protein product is CASSLGGGYEQY. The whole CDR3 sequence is CASSLGGGYEQYF.

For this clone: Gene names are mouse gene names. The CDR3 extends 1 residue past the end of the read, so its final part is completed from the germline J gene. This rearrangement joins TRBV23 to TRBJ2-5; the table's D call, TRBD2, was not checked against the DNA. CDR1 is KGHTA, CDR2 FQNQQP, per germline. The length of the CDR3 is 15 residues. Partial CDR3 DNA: TGCTCCAGCAGCCGACTGGCCTTTAACCAAGACACCCAGTAC. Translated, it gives CSSSRLAFNQDTQY. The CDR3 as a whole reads CSSSRLAFNQDTQYF.

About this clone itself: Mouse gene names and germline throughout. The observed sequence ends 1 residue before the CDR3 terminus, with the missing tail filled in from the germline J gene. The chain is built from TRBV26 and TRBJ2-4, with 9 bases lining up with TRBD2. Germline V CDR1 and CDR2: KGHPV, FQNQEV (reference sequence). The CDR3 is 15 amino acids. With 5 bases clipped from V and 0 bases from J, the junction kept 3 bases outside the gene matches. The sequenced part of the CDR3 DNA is TGTGCCAGCAGTTCGACTGGGGGTAGTCAAAACACCTTGTAC. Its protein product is CASSSTGGSQNTLY. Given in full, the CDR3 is CASSSTGGSQNTLYF.

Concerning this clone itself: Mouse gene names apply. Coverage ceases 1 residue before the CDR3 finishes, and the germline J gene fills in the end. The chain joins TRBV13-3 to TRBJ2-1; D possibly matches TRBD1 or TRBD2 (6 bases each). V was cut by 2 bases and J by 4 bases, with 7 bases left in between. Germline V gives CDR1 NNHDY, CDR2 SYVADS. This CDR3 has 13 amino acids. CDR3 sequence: CASSEGGYAEQFF. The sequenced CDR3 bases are TGTGCCAGCAGTGAAGGGGGGTATGCTGAGCAGTTC.

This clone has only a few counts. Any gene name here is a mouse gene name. CDR3 bases read: TGTGCCAGCAGCTTAGCGGGGGGGAGGGGCGAACAGTAC. This gives the protein CASSLAGGRGEQY. The whole CDR3 reads CASSLAGGRGEQYF. The chain has TRBV3 and TRBJ2-7; 7 nucleotides match TRBD2. The read ends 1 residue early relative to the CDR3; the germline J gene fills the gap. The ends lost 0 bases at V and 7 bases at J; junction bases unmatched: 6. Germline V gene data show CDR1 as SNHLY and CDR2 as FYNGKV (reference sequence). This CDR3 has 14 residues.

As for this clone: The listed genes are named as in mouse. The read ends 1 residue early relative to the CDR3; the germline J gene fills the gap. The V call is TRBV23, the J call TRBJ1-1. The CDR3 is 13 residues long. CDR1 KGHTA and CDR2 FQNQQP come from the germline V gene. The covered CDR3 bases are TGCTCCAGCAGTCCCAGGGGGGGCACAGAAGTCTTC. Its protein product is CSSSPRGGTEVF. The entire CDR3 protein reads CSSSPRGGTEVFF.

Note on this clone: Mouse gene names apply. The sequenced part of the CDR3 DNA is TGTGCCAGCAGCTCCCCGGGACTGGGGGGGCGGAGGGACACCCAGTAC. Protein product: CASSSPGLGGRRDTQY. The whole CDR3 protein reads CASSSPGLGGRRDTQYF. V gene TRBV3 combines with J gene TRBJ2-5; 14 bases are a match to TRBD2. Read data end 1 residue before the CDR3 end; the end is taken from the germline J gene. The length of the CDR3 is 17 residues. The ends lost 4 bases at V and 6 bases at J; junction bases unmatched: 9. The germline V gene has CDR1 SNHLY and CDR2 FYNGKV (reference sequence).

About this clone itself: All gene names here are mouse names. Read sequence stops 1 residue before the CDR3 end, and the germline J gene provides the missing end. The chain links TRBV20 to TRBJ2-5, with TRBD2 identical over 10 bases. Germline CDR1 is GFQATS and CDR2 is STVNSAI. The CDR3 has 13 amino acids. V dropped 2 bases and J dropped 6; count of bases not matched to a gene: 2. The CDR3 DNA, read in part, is TGTGGTGCTAGGTTACTGGGGGGGGACACCCAGTAC. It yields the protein CGARLLGGDTQY. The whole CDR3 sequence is CGARLLGGDTQYF.

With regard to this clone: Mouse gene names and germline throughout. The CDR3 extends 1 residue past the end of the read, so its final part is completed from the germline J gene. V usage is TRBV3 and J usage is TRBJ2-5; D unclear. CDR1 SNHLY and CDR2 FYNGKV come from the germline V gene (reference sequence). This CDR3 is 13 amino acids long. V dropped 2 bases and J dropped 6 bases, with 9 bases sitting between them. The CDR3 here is CASSLQRGDTQYF. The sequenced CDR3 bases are TGTGCCAGCAGCTTACAGAGAGGGGACACCCAGTAC.